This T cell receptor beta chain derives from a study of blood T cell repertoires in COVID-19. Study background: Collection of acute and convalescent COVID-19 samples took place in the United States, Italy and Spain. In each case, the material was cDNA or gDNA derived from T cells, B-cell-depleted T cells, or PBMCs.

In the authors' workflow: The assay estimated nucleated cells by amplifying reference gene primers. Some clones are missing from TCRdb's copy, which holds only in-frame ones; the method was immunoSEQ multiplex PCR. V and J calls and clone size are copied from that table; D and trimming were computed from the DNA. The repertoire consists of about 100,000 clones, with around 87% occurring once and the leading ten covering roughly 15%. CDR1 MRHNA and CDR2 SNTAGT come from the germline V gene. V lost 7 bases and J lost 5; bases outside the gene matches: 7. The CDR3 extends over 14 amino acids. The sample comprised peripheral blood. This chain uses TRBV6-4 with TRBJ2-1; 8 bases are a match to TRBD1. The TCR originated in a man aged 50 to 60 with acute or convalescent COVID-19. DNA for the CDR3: TGTGCCAGCACCCTGGAGACAGGGGACAATGAGCAGTTCTTC. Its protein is CASTLETGDNEQFF.